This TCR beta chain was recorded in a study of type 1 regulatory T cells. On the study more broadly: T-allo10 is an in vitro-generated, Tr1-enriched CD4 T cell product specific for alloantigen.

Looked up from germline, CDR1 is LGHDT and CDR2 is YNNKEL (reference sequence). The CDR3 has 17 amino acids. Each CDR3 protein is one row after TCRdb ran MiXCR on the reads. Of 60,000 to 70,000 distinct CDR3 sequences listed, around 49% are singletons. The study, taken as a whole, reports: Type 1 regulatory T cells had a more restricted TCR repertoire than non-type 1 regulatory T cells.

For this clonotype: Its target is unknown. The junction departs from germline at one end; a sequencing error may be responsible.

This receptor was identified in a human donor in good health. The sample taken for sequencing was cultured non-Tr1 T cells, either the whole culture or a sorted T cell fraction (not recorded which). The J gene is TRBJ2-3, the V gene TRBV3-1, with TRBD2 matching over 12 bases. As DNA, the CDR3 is TGTGCCAGCAGTCAAGGACTAGCGGGGTTTGAGACAGATACGCAGTATTTT. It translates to CASSQGLAGFETDTQYF.